This entry is about one T cell receptor (beta chain). The antigen remains unidentified. This entry is derived from a study of T-cell reconstitution after alpha-beta-depleted transplantation in children. Study observations and caveats: Elevated TCRbeta diversity at day 60 was traced, in some patients, to surviving recipient T cells and thymic progenitors.

The CDR3 totals 18 residues. Germline values: CDR1 MDHEN, CDR2 SYDVKM. Trimming removed 4 bases from V and 5 bases from J; junction bases left unmatched: 15. Unique molecular identifiers tagged the TCRbeta library. One entry per CDR3 protein, called by TCRdb with MiXCR from the PCR reads. This table has around 490,000 distinct CDR3 sequences, over 9.5% appearing once. This chain uses TRBV28 with TRBJ1-5; TRBD1 agrees at 9 bases. The sequences come from PBMCs, mostly from graft donor cells, collected 180 days after TCRalphabeta/CD19-depleted stem cell transplant. The receptor was isolated from a female patient aged 2 to 10 who had a stem cell transplant for aplastic anemia, so the T cells may come from the graft donor. In DNA form, the CDR3 reads TGTGCCAGCAGTTCCTACAGGGGGCCTCAACCACGGGATCAGCCCCAGCATTTT. Its translation: CASSSYRGPQPRDQPQHF.